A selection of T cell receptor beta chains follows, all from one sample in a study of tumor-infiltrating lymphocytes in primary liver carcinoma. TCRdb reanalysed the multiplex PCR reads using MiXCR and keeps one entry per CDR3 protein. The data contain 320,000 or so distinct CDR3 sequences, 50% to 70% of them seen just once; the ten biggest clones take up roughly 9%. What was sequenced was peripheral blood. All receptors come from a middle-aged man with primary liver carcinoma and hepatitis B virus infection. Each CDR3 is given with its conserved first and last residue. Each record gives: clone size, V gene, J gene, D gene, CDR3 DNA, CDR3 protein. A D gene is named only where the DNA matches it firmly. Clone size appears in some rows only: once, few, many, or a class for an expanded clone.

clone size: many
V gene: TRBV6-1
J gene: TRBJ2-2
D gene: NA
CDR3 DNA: TGTGCCAGCAGTGAAAGATCAAGCACCGGGGAGCTGTTTTTT
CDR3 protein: CASSERSSTGELFF

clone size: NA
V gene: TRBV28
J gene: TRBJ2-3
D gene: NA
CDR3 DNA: TGTGCCAGCAGTCCCGGACGCGTCCGTACGCAGTATTTT
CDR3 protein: CASSPGRVRTQYF

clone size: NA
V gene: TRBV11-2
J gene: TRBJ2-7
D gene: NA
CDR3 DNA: TGTGCCAGCAGCTTAACCGTCGGAGCCTACGAGCAGTATTTC
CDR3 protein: CASSLTVGAYEQYF

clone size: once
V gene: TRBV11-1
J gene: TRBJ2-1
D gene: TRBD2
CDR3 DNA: TGTGCCAGCAGCTTAGCGCGGGGGAGCGGAAGCGCCTACAATGAGCAATTCTTC
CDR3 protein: CASSLARGSGSAYNEQFF

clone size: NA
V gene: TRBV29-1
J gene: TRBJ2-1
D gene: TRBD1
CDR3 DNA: TGCAGCGCACGACAGGGATCCTACAATGGGCAGTTCTTC
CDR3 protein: CSARQGSYNGQFF

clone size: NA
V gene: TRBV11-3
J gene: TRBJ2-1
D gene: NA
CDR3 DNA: TGTGCCAGCAGCTTAGATAGAGGGAGCGGCGATGTGCAGTTCTTC
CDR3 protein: CASSLDRGSGDVQFF

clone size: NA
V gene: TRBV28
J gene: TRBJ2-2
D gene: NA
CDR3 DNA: TGTGCCAGCAGTTCCACTAGCAGGAGACCCACCGGGGAGCTGTTTTTT
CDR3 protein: CASSSTSRRPTGELFF

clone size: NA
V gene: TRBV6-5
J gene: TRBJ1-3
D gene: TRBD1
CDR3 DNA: TGTGCCAGCAGCTTAGGACAGGGGATAGTGGGAAACACCATATATTTT
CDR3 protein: CASSLGQGIVGNTIYF

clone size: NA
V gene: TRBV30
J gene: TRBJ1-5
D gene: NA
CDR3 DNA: TGTGCCTGGAGTTCAGGGGTAAATCAGCCCCAGCATTTT
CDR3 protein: CAWSSGVNQPQHF

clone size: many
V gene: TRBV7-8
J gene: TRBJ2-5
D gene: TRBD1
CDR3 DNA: TGTGCCAGCAGCAGGGACAGGGGGATTGAGACCCAGTACTTC
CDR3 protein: CASSRDRGIETQYF

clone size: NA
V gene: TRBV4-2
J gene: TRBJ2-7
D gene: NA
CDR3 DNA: TGTGCCAGCAGCCAAGGGCTTAGCGGCTTTACGTACGAGCAGTACTTC
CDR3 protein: CASSQGLSGFTYEQYF

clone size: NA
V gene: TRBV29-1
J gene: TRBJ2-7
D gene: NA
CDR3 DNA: TGCAGCGGTGGACAGGGACTAGGGAAGCAGTACTTC
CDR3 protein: CSGGQGLGKQYF

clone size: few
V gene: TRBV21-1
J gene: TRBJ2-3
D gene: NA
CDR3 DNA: TGTGCCAGCAGCAAAGAGACGCAGTATTTT
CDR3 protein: CASSKETQYF

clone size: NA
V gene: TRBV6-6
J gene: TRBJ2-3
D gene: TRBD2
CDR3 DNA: TGCGCCAGCAGTTTCACTGGGACTAGAGGGAGAACAGATACGCAGTATTTT
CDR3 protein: CASSFTGTRGRTDTQYF

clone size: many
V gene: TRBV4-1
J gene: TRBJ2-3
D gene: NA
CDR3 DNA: TGCGCCAGCAGCCAAGGAATAGATACGCAGTATTTT
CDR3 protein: CASSQGIDTQYF

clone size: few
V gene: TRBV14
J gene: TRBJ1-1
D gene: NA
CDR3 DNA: TGTGCCAGCAGTCAACAGGGCCACACTGAAGCTTTCTTT
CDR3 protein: CASSQQGHTEAFF

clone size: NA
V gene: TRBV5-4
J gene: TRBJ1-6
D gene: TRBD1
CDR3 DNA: TGTACCAGCAGCTTGGAGGGGGCGTTCAATTCACCCCTCCACTTT
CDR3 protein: CTSSLEGAFNSPLHF

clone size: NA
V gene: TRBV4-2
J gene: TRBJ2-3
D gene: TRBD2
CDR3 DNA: TGTGCCAGCAGCCCCGGGACTAGCGGGAGTGCAGATATGCAGTATTTT
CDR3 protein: CASSPGTSGSADMQYF

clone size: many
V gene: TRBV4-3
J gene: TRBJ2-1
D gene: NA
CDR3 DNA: TGCGCCAGCAGTCAAACGGGACTCTTTTATTCTGAGCAGTTCTTC
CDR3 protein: CASSQTGLFYSEQFF

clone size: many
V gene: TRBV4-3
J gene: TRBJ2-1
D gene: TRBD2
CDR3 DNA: TGCGCCAGCAGCCAATATGGCGGGGGGAATGAGCAGTTCTTC
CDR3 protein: CASSQYGGGNEQFF

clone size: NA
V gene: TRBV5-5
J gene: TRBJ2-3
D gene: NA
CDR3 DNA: TGTGCCCACAGCTACGGACAGAGCCGCACAGATACGCAGTATTTT
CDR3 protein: CAHSYGQSRTDTQYF

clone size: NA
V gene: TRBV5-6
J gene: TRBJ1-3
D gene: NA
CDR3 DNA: TGTGCCAGCAGCTTTTCCTCGGGGCACACTGGAAACACCATATATTTT
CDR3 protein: CASSFSSGHTGNTIYF

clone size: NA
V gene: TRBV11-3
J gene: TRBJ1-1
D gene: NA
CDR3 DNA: TGTGCCAGCAGCCGCACGAGGGGTACTGAAGCTTTCTTT
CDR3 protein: CASSRTRGTEAFF

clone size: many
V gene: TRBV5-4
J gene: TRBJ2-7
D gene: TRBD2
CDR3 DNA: TGTGCCAGCAGCTCGACTAGCGCGTACGAGCAGTACTTC
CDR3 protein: CASSSTSAYEQYF

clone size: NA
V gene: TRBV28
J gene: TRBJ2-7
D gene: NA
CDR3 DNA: TGTGCCAGCAGTTCCATGACCCCCCCTTCTGAGGCGTACGAGCAGTACTTC
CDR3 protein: CASSSMTPPSEAYEQYF

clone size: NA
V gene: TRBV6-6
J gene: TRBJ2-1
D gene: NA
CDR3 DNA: TGTGCCAGCAGTCCCGAGGGCGGGGTGGGTGAGCAGTTCTTC
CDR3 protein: CASSPEGGVGEQFF

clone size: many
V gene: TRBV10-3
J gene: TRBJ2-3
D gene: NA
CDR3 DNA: TGTGCCATCAGTGAGTCGGATTTGGCAGGAGTTAGCACAGATACGCAGTATTTT
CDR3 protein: CAISESDLAGVSTDTQYF

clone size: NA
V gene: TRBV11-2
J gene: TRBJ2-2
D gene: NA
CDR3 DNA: TGTGCCAGCAGCCCGCTGGTATCTGGCGGGGAGCGGTGTTTT
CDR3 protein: CASSPLVSGGERCF

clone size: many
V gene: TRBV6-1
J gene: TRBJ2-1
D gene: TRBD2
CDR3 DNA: TGTGCCACCCACGGACCAGCGGGAGGACCTAAGCAGTTCTTC
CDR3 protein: CATHGPAGGPKQFF

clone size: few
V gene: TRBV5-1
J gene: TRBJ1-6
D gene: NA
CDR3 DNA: TGCGCCAGCAGCTTGGATCATAATTCACCCCTCCACTTT
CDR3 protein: CASSLDHNSPLHF

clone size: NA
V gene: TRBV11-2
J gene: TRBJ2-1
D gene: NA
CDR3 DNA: TGTGCCAGCAGCTTATTGTCGGGGGAAGGTAGTGAGCACTTCTTC
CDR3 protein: CASSLLSGEGSEHFF

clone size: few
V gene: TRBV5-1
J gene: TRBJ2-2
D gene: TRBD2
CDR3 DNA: TGCGCCAGCAGCCAAGGACTAGCAGAGACCGGGGAGCTGTTTTTT
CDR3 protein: CASSQGLAETGELFF

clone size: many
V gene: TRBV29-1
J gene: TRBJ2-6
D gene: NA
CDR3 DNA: TGCAGCGTCACGGGCTCTGGGGCCAACGTCCTGACTTTC
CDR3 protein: CSVTGSGANVLTF

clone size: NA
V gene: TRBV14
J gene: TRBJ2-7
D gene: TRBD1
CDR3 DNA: TGTGCCATCAGCCAAGTATTGGGACAGGGAGATTACGAGCAGTACTTC
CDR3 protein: CAISQVLGQGDYEQYF

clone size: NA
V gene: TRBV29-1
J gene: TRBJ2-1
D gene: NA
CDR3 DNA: TGCGGCGTCATGCGCCCTGGTCAGGATGAGCAGTTCTTC
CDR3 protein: CGVMRPGQDEQFF

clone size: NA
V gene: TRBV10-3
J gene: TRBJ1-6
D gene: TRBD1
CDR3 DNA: TGTGCCATCAATAACAGGGGAAATAATTCACCCCTCCACTTT
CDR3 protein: CAINNRGNNSPLHF

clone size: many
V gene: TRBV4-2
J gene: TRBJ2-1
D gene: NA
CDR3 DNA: TGTGCCAGCAGCCAAGAAATGGGGGCGAGGTACAATGAGCAGTTCTTC
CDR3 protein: CASSQEMGARYNEQFF

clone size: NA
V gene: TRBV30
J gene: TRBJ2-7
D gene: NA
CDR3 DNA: TGTGCCTGGAGTGTAGAAGGCGAGCAGTACTTC
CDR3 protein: CAWSVEGEQYF

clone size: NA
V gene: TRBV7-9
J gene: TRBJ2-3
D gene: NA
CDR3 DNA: TGTGCCAGCAGCTTCCGGGCTTCGACGGTGGATACGCAGTATTTT
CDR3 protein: CASSFRASTVDTQYF

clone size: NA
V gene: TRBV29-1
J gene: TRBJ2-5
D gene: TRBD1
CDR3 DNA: TGCAGCGTTGCGTCAGGGGGAGAGACCCAGCACTTC
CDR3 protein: CSVASGGETQHF

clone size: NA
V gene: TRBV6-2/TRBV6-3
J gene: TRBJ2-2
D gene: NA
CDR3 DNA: TGTGCCGCACATACAATCGGGCCGGCCGGGGAGCTGTTTTTT
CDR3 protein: CAAHTIGPAGELFF

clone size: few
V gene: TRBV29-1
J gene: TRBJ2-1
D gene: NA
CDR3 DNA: TGCAGCGTTGAGGCTAGGGGCAGGAATAAGAAGCAGTTCTTC
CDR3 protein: CSVEARGRNKKQFF

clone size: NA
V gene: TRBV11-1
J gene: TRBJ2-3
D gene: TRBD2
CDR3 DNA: TGTGCCGGCAGCTTAGAACTAGCGGGAGACACGCAGTATTTT
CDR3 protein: CAGSLELAGDTQYF

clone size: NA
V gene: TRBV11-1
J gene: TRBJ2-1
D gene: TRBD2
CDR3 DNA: TGTGCCAGCAGCTCCCCTCCTGGCGGGAGGGCCATTAATGAGCAGATCTTC
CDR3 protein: CASSSPPGGRAINEQIF

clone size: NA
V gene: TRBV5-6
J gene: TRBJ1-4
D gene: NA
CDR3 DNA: TGTGCCAGCAGCTTACCGGGACATAGCGAAAGACTGTTTTTT
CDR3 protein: CASSLPGHSERLFF

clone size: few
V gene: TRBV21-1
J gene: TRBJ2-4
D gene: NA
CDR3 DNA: TGTGCCAGCAGCAAAGAGGAGGCGGTAACCAAAAACATTCAGTACTTC
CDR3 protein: CASSKEEAVTKNIQYF

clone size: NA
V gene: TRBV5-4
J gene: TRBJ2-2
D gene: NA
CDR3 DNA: TGTGCCAGCAGCTGGGACCACTTCAACACCGGGGACCTGTTTTTT
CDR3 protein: CASSWDHFNTGDLFF

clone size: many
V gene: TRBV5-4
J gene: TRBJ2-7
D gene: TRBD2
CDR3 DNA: TGTGCCAGCAGCCGGAGGGAGGGTTCCTACGAGCAGTACTTC
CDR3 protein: CASSRREGSYEQYF

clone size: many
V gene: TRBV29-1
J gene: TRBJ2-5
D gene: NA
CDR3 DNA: TGCAGCGTTGTTACGTTCCAAGAGACCCAGTACTTC
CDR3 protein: CSVVTFQETQYF

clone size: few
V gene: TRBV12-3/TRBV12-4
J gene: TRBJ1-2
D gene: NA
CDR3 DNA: TGTGCCAGCAGTTTACTCGGTAACTATGGCTACACCTTC
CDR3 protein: CASSLLGNYGYTF

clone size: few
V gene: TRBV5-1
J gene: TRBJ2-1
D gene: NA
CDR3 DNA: TGCGCCAGCAGCTTAAAAGACAGTTACAATGAGCAGTTCTTC
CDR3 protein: CASSLKDSYNEQFF

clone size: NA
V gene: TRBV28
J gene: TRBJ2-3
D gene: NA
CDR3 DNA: TGTGCCAGCAAGGGCGGGTGGGACACAGATACGCAGTATTTT
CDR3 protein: CASKGGWDTDTQYF

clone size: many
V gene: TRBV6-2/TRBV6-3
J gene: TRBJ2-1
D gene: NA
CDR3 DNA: TGTGCCAGCAGTTACTCGAAGGGACGGCATGAGCAGTTCTTC
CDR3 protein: CASSYSKGRHEQFF

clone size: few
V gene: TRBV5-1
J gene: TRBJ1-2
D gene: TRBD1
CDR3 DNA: TGCGCCAGCAGCTTGGAGTGGCCAGGGGGCGCGAATAACTATGGCTACACCTTC
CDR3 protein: CASSLEWPGGANNYGYTF

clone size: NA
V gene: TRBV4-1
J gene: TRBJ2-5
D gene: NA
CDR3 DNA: TGCGCAAGCAGCCAAGACGGTGTCCTAATACGAGAGACCCAATACTTC
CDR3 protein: CASSQDGVLIRETQYF

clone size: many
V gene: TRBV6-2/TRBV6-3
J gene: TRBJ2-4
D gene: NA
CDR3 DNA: TGTGCCAGCAGTCAAGACTGGGACATTCAGTACTTC
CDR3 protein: CASSQDWDIQYF

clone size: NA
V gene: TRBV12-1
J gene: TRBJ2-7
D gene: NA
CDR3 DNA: TGTGCCAGCAGCTGGGGGGGGCTCCCAAATCCCTACGGGCAGTACTTC
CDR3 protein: CASSWGGLPNPYGQYF